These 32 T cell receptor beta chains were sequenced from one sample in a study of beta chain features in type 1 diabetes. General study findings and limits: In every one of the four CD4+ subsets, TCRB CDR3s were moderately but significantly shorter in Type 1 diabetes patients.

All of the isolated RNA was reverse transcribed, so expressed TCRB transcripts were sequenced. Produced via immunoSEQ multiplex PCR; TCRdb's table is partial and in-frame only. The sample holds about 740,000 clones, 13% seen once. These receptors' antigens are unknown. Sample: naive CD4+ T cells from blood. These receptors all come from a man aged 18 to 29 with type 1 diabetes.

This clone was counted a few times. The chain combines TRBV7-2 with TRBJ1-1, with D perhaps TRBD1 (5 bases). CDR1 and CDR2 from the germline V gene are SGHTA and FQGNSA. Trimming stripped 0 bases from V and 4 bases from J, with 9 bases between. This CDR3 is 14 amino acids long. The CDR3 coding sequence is TGTGCCAGCAGCTTAGCCGGGGGTGGCACTGAAGCTTTCTTT. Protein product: CASSLAGGGTEAFF.

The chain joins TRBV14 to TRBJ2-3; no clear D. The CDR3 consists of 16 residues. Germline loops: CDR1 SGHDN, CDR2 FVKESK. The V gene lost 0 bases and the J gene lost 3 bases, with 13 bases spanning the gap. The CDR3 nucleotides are TGTGCCAGCAGCCAAGAATCGGCCCTGAGGACAGATACGCAGTATTTT. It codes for CASSQESALRTDTQYF. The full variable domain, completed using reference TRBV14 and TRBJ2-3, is EAGVTQFPSHSVIEKGQTVTLRCDPISGHDNLYWYRRVMGKEIKFLLHFVKESKQDESGMPNNRFLAERTGGTYSTLKVQPAELEDSGVYFCASSQESALRTDTQYFGPGTRLTVL.

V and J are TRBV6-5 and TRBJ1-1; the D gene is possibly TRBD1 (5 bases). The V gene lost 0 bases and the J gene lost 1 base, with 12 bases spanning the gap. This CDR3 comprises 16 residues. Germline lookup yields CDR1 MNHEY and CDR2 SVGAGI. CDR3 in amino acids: CASSYSLRQGNTEAFF. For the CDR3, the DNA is TGTGCCAGCAGTTACTCGTTGAGGCAGGGGAACACTGAAGCTTTCTTT.

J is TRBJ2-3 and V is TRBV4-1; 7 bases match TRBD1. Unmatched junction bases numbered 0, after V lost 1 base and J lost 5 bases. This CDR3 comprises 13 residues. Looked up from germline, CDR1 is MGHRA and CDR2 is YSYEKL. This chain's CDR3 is CASSQGDRDTQYF. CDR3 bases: TGCGCCAGCAGCCAAGGGGACAGAGATACGCAGTATTTT.

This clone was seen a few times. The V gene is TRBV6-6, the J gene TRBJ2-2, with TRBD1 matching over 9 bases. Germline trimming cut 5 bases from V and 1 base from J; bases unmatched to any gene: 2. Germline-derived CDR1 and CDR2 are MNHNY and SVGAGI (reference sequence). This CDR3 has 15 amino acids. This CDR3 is CASSPGQGNTGELFF. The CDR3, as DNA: TGTGCCAGCAGTCCGGGACAGGGGAACACCGGGGAGCTGTTTTTT.

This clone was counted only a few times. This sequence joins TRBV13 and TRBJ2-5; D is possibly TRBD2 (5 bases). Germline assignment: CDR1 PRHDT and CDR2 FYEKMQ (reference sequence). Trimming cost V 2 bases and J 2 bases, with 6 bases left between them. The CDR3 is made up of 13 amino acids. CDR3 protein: CASSLRRQETQYF. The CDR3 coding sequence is TGTGCCAGCAGCTTAAGGAGGCAAGAGACCCAGTACTTC.

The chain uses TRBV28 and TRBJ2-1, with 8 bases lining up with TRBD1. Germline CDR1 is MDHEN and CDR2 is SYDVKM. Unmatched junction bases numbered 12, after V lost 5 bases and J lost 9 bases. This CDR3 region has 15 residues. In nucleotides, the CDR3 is TGTGCCAGCAGTCCACTGGGACAGGCCCACATTGAGCAGTTCTTC. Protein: CASSPLGQAHIEQFF. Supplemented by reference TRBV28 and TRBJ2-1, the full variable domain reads DVKVTQSSRYLVKRTGEKVFLECVQDMDHENMFWYRQDPGLGLRLIYFSYDVKMKEKGDIPEGYSVSREKKERFSLILESASTNQTSMYLCASSPLGQAHIEQFFGPGTRLTVL.

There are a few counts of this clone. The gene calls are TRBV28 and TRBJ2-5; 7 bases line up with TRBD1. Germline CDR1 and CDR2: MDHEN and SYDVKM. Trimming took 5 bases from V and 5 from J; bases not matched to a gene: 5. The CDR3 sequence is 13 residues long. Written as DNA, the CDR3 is TGTGCCAGCAGTCAAGGGGGCGGGGAGACCCAGTACTTC. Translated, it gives CASSQGGGETQYF.

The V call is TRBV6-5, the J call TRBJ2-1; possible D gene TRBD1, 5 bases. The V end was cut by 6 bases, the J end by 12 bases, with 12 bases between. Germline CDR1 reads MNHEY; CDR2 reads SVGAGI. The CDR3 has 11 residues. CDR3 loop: CASSQGDVQFF. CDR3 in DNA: TGTGCCAGCAGCCAAGGGGATGTGCAGTTCTTC.

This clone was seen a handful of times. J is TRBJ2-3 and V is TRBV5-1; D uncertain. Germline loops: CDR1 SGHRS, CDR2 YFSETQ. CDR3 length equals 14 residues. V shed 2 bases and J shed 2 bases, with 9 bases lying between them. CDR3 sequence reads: CASSFPGYTDTQYF. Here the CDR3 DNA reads TGCGCCAGCAGCTTTCCGGGCTACACAGATACGCAGTATTTT.

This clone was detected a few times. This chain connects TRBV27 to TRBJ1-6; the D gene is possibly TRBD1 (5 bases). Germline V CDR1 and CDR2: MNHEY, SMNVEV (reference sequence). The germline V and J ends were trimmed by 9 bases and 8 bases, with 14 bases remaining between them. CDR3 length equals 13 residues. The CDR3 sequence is CASSWGFDSPLHF. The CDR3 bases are TGTGCCAGTTCCTGGGGCTTTGATTCACCCCTCCACTTT.

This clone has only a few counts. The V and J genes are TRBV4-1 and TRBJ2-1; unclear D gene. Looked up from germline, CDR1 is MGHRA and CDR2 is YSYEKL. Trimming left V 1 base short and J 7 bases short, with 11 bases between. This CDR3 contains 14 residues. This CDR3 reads CASSQVAVENEQFF. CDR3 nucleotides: TGCGCCAGCAGCCAAGTGGCGGTGGAAAATGAGCAGTTCTTC.

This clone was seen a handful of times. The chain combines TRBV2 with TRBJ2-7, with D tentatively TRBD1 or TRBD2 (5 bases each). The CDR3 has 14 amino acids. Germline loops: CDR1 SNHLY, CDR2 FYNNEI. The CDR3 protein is CAQQGVDGYYEQYF. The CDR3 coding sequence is TGTGCTCAGCAGGGAGTTGACGGTTACTACGAGCAGTACTTC.

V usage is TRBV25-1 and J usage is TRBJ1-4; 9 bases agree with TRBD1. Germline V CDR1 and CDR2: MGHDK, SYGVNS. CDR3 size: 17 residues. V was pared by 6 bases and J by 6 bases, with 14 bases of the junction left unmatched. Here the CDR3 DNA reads TGTGCCAGCAGCGCCGTTAAAGGGACAGGGCAGGATGAAAAACTGTTTTTT. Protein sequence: CASSAVKGTGQDEKLFF. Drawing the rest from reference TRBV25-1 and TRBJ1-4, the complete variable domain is EADIYQTPRYLVIGTGKKITLECSQTMGHDKMYWYQQDPGMELHLIHYSYGVNSTEKGDLSSESTVSRIRTEHFPLTLESARPSHTSQYLCASSAVKGTGQDEKLFFGSGTQLSVL.

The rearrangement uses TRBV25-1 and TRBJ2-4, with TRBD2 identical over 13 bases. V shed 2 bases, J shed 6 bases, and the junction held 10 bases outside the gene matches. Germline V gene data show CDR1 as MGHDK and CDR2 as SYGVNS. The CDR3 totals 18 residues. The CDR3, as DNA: TGTGCCAGCAGTGAAACCCGACTAGCGGGGGGCGTGGGAAACATTCAGTACTTC. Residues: CASSETRLAGGVGNIQYF.

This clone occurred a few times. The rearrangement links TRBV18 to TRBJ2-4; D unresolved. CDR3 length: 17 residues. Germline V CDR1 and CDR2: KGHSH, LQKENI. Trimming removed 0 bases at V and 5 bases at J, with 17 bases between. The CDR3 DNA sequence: TGTGCCAGCTCACCACCGGTCGGGCACTCTGGGGAAAACATTCAGTACTTC. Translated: CASSPPVGHSGENIQYF.

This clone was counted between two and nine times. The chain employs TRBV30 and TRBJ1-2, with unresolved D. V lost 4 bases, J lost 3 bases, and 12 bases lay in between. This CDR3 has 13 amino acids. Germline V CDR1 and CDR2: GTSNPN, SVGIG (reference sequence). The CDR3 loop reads CAWKAVRDYGYTF. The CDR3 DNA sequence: TGTGCCTGGAAGGCTGTTAGGGACTATGGCTACACCTTC.

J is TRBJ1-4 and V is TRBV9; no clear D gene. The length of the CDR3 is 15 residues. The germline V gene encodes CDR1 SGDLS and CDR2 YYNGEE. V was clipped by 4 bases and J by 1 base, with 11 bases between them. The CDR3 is CASSLGEGTNEKLFF. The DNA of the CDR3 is TGTGCCAGCAGCCTCGGGGAGGGAACTAATGAAAAACTGTTTTTT. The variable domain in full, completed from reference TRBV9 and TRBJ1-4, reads DSGVTQTPKHLITATGQRVTLRCSPRSGDLSVYWYQQSLDQGLQFLIQYYNGEERAKGNILERFSAQQFPDLHSELNLSSLELGDSALYFCASSLGEGTNEKLFFGSGTQLSVL.

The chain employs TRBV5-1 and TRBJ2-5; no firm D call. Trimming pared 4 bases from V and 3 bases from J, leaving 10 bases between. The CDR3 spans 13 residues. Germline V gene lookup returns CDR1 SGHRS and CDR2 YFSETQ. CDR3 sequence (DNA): TGCGCCAGCAGCCCCGTGGCGGAAGAGACCCAGTACTTC. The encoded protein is CASSPVAEETQYF.

CDR3 amino acids: CASSLDSYNEQFF. CDR3 nucleotides: TGTGCCAGCAGCTTAGACTCCTACAATGAGCAGTTCTTC. The V and J genes are TRBV7-2 and TRBJ2-1; D call uncertain. V lost 1 base and J 0 bases, leaving 1 base between the germline ends. Germline CDR1 SGHTA, CDR2 FQGNSA. There are 13 residues in the CDR3.

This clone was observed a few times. CDR3 loop: CSAILGQTNTEAFF. Here the CDR3 DNA reads TGCAGCGCCATCTTGGGTCAGACGAACACTGAAGCTTTCTTT. This sequence joins TRBV29-1 and TRBJ1-1; D is ambiguous. Germline CDR1 is SQVTM and CDR2 is ANQGSEA. Trimming shortened V by 7 bases and J by 1 base, and 16 bases separated the two germline ends. The CDR3 runs 14 residues.

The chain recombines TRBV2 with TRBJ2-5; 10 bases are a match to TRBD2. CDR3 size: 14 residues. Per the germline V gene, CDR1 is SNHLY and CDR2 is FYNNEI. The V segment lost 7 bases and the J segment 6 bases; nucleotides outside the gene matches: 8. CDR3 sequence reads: CASIIGLAEKTQYF. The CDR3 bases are TGTGCCAGCATAATCGGACTAGCGGAAAAGACCCAGTACTTC.

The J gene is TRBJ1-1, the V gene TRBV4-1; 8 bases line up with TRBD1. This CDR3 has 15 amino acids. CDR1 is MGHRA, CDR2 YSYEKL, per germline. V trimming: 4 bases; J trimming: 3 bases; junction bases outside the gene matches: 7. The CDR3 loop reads CASSRGRGPDTEAFF. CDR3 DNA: TGCGCCAGCAGCCGAGGCAGGGGGCCGGACACTGAAGCTTTCTTT.

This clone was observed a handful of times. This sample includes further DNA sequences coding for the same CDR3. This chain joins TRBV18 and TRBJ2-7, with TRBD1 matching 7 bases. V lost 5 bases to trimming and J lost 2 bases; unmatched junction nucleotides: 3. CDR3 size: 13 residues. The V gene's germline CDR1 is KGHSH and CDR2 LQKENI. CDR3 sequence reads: CASSGTEAYEQYF. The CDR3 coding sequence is TGTGCCAGCTCAGGGACAGAGGCCTACGAGCAGTACTTC. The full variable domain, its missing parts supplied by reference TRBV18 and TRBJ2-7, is NAGVMQNPRHLVRRRGQEARLRCSPMKGHSHVYWYRQLPEEGLKFMVYLQKENIIDESGMPKERFSAEFPKEGPSILRIQQVVRGDSAAYFCASSGTEAYEQYFGPGTRLTVT.

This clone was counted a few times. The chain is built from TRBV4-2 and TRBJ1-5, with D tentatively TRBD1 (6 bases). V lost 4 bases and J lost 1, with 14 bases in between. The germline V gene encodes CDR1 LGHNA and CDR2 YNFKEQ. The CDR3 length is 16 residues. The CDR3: CASSPDRSGSNQPQHF. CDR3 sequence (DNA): TGTGCCAGCAGCCCGGACAGAAGCGGGAGCAATCAGCCCCAGCATTTT.

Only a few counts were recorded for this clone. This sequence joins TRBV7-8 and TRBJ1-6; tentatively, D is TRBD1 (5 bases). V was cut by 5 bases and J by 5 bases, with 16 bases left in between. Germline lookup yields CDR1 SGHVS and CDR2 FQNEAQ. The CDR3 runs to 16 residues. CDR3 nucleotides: TGTGCCAGCAGCCCCGGGACCCCGGGGGATAATTCACCCCTCCACTTT. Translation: CASSPGTPGDNSPLHF.

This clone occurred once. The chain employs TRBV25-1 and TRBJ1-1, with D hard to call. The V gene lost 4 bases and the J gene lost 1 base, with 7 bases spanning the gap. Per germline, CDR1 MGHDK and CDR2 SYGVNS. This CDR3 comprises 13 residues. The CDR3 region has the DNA TGTGCCAGCAGTGGAGCGCCGAACACTGAAGCTTTCTTT. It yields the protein CASSGAPNTEAFF.

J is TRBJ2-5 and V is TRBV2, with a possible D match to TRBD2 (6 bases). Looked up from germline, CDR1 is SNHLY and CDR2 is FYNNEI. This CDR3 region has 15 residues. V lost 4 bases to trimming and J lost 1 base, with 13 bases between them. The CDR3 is CASSGSGTLQETQYF. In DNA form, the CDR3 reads TGTGCCAGCAGTGGTTCCGGGACTCTCCAAGAGACCCAGTACTTC.

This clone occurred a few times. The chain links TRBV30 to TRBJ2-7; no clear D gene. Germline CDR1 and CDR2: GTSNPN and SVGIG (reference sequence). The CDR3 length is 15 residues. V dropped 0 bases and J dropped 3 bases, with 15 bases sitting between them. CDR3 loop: CAWSVGRRSVYEQYF. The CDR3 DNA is TGTGCCTGGAGTGTCGGACGGAGATCAGTCTACGAGCAGTACTTC.

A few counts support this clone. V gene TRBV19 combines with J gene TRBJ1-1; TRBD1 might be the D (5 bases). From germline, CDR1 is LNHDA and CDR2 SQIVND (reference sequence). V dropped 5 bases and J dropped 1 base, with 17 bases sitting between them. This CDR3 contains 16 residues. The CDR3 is CASSPSLGAGNTEAFF. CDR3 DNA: TGTGCCAGTAGTCCCTCTCTAGGGGCGGGGAACACTGAAGCTTTCTTT.

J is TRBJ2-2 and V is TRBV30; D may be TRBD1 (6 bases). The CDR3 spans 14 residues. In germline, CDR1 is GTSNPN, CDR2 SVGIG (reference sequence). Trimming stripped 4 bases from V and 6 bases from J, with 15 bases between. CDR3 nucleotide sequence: TGTGCCTGGATTAAAGGGACACTCCCCGGGGAGCTGTTTTTT. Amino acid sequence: CAWIKGTLPGELFF.

The CDR3 coding sequence is TGTGCCAGCACCCTGTCGGCAGGGAATCAGCCCCAGCATTTT. It codes for CASTLSAGNQPQHF. The V gene is TRBV28, the J gene TRBJ1-5; D is perhaps TRBD1 (5 bases). The CDR3 loop spans 14 amino acids. Looked up from germline, CDR1 is MDHEN and CDR2 is SYDVKM. V shed 7 bases and J shed 4 bases, with 14 bases lying between them.